The next 9 T cell receptor beta chains were all read from a single sample in a study of Graves' ophthalmopathy and Graves' hyperthyroidism. TCR beta CDR3 regions were amplified from RNA transcripts. The authors performed first-round RT-PCR with HTBI primers and then a second-round multiplex PCR. TCRdb reprocessed the multiplex PCR reads via MiXCR and lists one record per CDR3 protein. The repertoire has hundreds of thousands of distinct CDR3 sequences, 22% of them found once; the top ten carry approximately 7%. The specimen sequenced was peripheral blood. The source is a woman younger than 30 with stable Graves' hyperthyroidism. Some clones in this sample may be carry-over from other donors' samples.

This clonotype was seen repeatedly, ten times or more. The gene calls are TRBV9 and TRBJ2-7, with D maybe TRBD2 (7 bases). The CDR3 is 14 amino acids. Trimming pared 4 bases from V and 5 bases from J, leaving 16 bases between. The germline CDR1 and CDR2 sequences are SGDLS and YYNGEE. The CDR3 here is CASSFTGGQNEQYF. CDR3 DNA sequence: TGTGCCAGCAGCTTCACGGGGGGCCAGAACGAGCAGTACTTC. Supplemented by reference TRBV9 and TRBJ2-7, the full variable domain reads DSGVTQTPKHLITATGQRVTLRCSPRSGDLSVYWYQQSLDQGLQFLIQYYNGEERAKGNILERFSAQQFPDLHSELNLSSLELGDSALYFCASSFTGGQNEQYFGPGTRLTVT.

This clonotype has at least ten counts. This chain joins TRBV30 and TRBJ1-6, with D unresolved. CDR1 is GTSNPN, CDR2 SVGIG, per germline (reference sequence). This CDR3 has 13 residues. V gave up 1 base and J gave up 10 bases, with 11 bases separating them. This chain's CDR3 is CAWSALNGSPLHF. In nucleotides, the CDR3 is TGTGCCTGGAGTGCCCTTAACGGATCACCCCTCCACTTT.

The sample holds many counts of this clonotype. The rearrangement links TRBV20-1 to TRBJ2-7; weak D call: TRBD2 (6 bases). The V gene's germline CDR1 is DFQATT and CDR2 SNEGSKA (reference sequence). The V end lost 1 base, the J end lost 3 bases, and 7 bases lay between the germline ends. The CDR3 consists of 12 residues. The CDR3 region has the DNA TGCAGTGCTAGAGGGCGGGGCTACGAGCAGTACTTC. Translated: CSARGRGYEQYF.

The rearrangement links TRBV4-3 to TRBJ1-2; no definite D call. In germline, CDR1 is LGHNA, CDR2 YSLEER. The CDR3 consists of 16 residues. With 0 bases removed from V and 0 bases from J, the gap between germline ends came to 11 bases. DNA for the CDR3: TGCGCCAGCAGCCAAGAATTAAGGGCGGCTAACTATGGCTACACCTTC. Residues: CASSQELRAANYGYTF.

This clonotype showed up many times. The chain employs TRBV5-1 and TRBJ2-7; 10 positions agree with TRBD1. Trimming removed 0 bases from V and 5 bases from J; junction bases left unmatched: 5. CDR1 is SGHRS and CDR2 is YFSETQ in the germline V gene. The length of the CDR3 is 15 residues. DNA for the CDR3: TGCGCCAGCAGCTTGGCCGGGGACAGGGGCCACGAGCAGTACTTC. This gives the protein CASSLAGDRGHEQYF.

This clonotype showed up many times. The V call is TRBV6-1, the J call TRBJ1-1; unclear D gene. Between the trimmed V and J ends, which lost 2 bases and 1 base, there was a span of 14 bases. Germline CDR1 reads MNHNS; CDR2 reads SASEGT. The CDR3 has 16 residues. DNA for the CDR3: TGTGCCAGCAGTGAAAGGACCCTTAGGGAGAACACTGAAGCTTTCTTT. Its protein product is CASSERTLRENTEAFF.

The CDR3 loop is CASSPARSRDYEQYF. The CDR3 DNA follows: TGTGCCAGCAGCCCCGCCAGGAGCCGGGACTACGAGCAGTACTTC. The chain recombines TRBV3-1 with TRBJ2-7, with D possibly TRBD2 on 5 matching bases. CDR3 length: 15 residues. V was cut by 4 bases and J by 3 bases, with 16 bases left in between. From germline, CDR1 is LGHDT and CDR2 YNNKEL (reference sequence).

The chain has TRBV29-1 and TRBJ2-5; D gene uncertain. Between the trimmed V and J ends, which lost 2 bases and 5 bases, there was a span of 15 bases. Germline CDR1 and CDR2: SQVTM and ANQGSEA. The CDR3 consists of 14 residues. The CDR3 protein is CSVEPWAGQETQYF. For the CDR3, the DNA is TGCAGCGTTGAACCTTGGGCCGGGCAGGAGACCCAGTACTTC. The whole variable domain, remainder taken from reference TRBV29-1 and TRBJ2-5, is SAVISQKPSRDICQRGTSLTIQCQVDSQVTMMFWYRQQPGQSLTLIATANQGSEATYESGFVIDKFPISRPNLTFSTLTVSNMSPEDSSIYLCSVEPWAGQETQYFGPGTRLLVL.

The chain carries TRBV7-3 and TRBJ1-1, with D possibly TRBD1 on 5 matching bases. The V end was cut by 6 bases, the J end by 1 base, with 9 bases between. The CDR3 has 13 amino acids. Germline values: CDR1 SGHTA, CDR2 FQGTGA. The CDR3 region has the DNA TGTGCCAGCAGAGCTGGGGGGAACACTGAAGCTTTCTTT. Encoded protein: CASRAGGNTEAFF.